The 20 T cell receptor beta chains presented below share a single source sample, sequenced in a study of cytomegalovirus exposure and HLA in healthy donors. Primers included in the PCR were 60 Vbeta and 13 Jbeta primers. The repertoire was sequenced with immunoSEQ multiplex PCR; TCRdb's copy has only in-frame clones and lacks some. The sample holds fewer than 200,000 clones, about 70% seen once. Sequenced sample: PBMCs. Receptor source: a woman younger than 30 in good health and CMV-seropositive.

The chain combines TRBV4-3 with TRBJ2-3, with D unresolved. Trimming took 1 base from V and 4 from J, leaving 9 bases between them. The CDR3 runs to 14 residues. CDR1 is LGHNA, CDR2 YSLEER, per germline. CDR3 sequence: CASSQVVGADTQYF. Here the CDR3 DNA reads TGCGCCAGCAGCCAAGTTGTGGGCGCAGATACGCAGTATTTT.

This clone was observed a few times. The chain recombines TRBV4-1 with TRBJ2-7; D not resolved. The CDR3 runs to 14 residues. CDR1 is MGHRA and CDR2 is YSYEKL in the germline V gene. The V and J ends lost 2 bases and 0 bases respectively, with 8 bases between them. As DNA, the CDR3 is TGCGCCAGCAGCCAACAGGTGGTCTCCTACGAGCAGTACTTC. It translates to CASSQQVVSYEQYF.

The chain carries TRBV19 and TRBJ1-6, with TRBD1 matching 7 bases. V was pared by 3 bases and J by 0 bases, with 2 bases of the junction left unmatched. The germline gives CDR1 LNHDA, CDR2 SQIVND (reference sequence). This CDR3 is 16 amino acids long. The CDR3 sequence: CASSMDRSSYNSPLHF. The CDR3 DNA sequence: TGTGCCAGTAGTATGGACAGGAGCTCCTATAATTCACCCCTCCACTTT.

The J gene is TRBJ1-1, the V gene TRBV7-9; TRBD1 is a possible D gene (6 bases). The CDR3 is made up of 16 amino acids. The germline V and J ends were trimmed by 3 bases and 3 bases, with 17 bases remaining between them. From germline, CDR1 is SEHNR and CDR2 FQNEAQ (reference sequence). The CDR3 nucleotides read TGTGCCAGCAGCTTCAGACAGGTCCTAGGGGACACTGAAGCTTTCTTT. Amino acids: CASSFRQVLGDTEAFF.

This clone was counted between two and nine times. This chain connects TRBV29-1 to TRBJ2-7; a possible D gene is TRBD2 (5 bases). This CDR3 comprises 12 residues. V lost 5 bases, J lost 6 bases, and 14 bases lay in between. Germline values: CDR1 SQVTM, CDR2 ANQGSEA. CDR3 nucleotides: TGCAGCGTTCAGTCGGACTTGAGCGAGCAGTACTTC. Residues: CSVQSDLSEQYF.

The chain joins TRBV6-5 to TRBJ1-1, with 7 nucleotides matching TRBD1. The germline CDR1 and CDR2 sequences are MNHEY and SVGAGI. The CDR3 loop spans 13 amino acids. After removal of 10 bases from V and 0 bases from J, the junction contained 5 bases not matched to a gene. The CDR3 is CAIGQDLNTEAFF. CDR3 DNA: TGTGCCATAGGACAGGATCTGAACACTGAAGCTTTCTTT.

The gene calls are TRBV7-2 and TRBJ2-7; 12 bases match TRBD2. Per germline, CDR1 SGHTA and CDR2 FQGNSA. This CDR3 contains 15 residues. With V trimmed by 5 bases and J by 4 bases, 6 bases remained unmatched. The CDR3 sequence: CASSKGLAGSYEQYF. The CDR3 DNA is TGTGCCAGCAGCAAAGGACTAGCGGGGTCTTACGAGCAGTACTTC.

This clone was recorded only once. This chain uses TRBV19 with TRBJ2-1; D perhaps matches TRBD1 (5 bases). The V gene lost 6 bases and the J gene lost 6 bases, with 9 bases spanning the gap. The CDR3 has 12 residues. Germline-derived CDR1 and CDR2 are LNHDA and SQIVND (reference sequence). The CDR3 DNA follows: TGTGCCAGTAGGGCAGGGATCAATGAGCAGTTCTTC. Translated: CASRAGINEQFF.

Comment on this clone: Other DNA sequences in this specimen translate into the identical CDR3. This chain links TRBV7-9 with TRBJ2-7, with D uncertain. CDR1 is SEHNR, CDR2 FQNEAQ, per germline (reference sequence). CDR3 size: 13 residues. V was cut by 1 base and J by 0 bases, with 4 bases left in between. In DNA, the CDR3 is TGTGCCAGCAGCTTAGACTCCTCCTACGAGCAGTACTTC. Protein product: CASSLDSSYEQYF.

The chain is built from TRBV9 and TRBJ1-1; D unresolved. The CDR3 spans 13 residues. Trimming removed 2 bases at V and 7 bases at J, with 12 bases between. CDR1 SGDLS and CDR2 YYNGEE come from the germline V gene. DNA for the CDR3: TGTGCCAGCAGCGTCGGAGGGCACCATGAAGCTTTCTTT. This codes for CASSVGGHHEAFF.

The table lists this clone with a few counts. The rearrangement joins TRBV6-5 to TRBJ2-1, with D tentatively TRBD2 (5 bases). Trimming took off 2 bases at V and 5 bases at J, with 13 bases between the two ends. The CDR3 length is 15 residues. The germline gives CDR1 MNHEY, CDR2 SVGAGI. CDR3 sequence: CASSYGRWGDNEQFF. The CDR3 nucleotides read TGTGCCAGCAGTTACGGGCGCTGGGGAGACAATGAGCAGTTCTTC.

Only a few counts were recorded for this clone. The chain has TRBV5-3 and TRBJ1-6; D is perhaps TRBD1 (6 bases). TRBV5-3 is placed among ORFs of uncertain function. The CDR3 length is 14 residues. V gave up 5 bases and J gave up 15 bases, with 21 bases separating them. The CDR3 DNA is TGTGCCAGAAGGTTTGGTTGTGTATCAGGGGTCCTCCACTTT. Amino acids: CARRFGCVSGVLHF.

V and J are TRBV6-1 and TRBJ2-7; 10 bases are shared with TRBD2. The V gene's germline CDR1 is MNHNS and CDR2 SASEGT. The CDR3 has 15 residues. The V and J ends lost 7 bases and 3 bases, in that order; junction bases with no gene match: 9. The CDR3 region is CASIQTSGRLYEQYF. Here the CDR3 DNA reads TGTGCCAGCATCCAGACTAGCGGGCGACTCTACGAGCAGTACTTC.

This clone occurred a few times. V and J are TRBV6-6 and TRBJ1-4, with D unresolved. CDR3 length equals 14 residues. Germline V gives CDR1 MNHNY, CDR2 SVGAGI (reference sequence). Trimming took 6 bases from V and 7 from J, leaving 15 bases between them. CDR3: CASSSLNYGEKLFF. CDR3 DNA sequence: TGTGCCAGCAGCTCACTCAACTACGGTGAAAAACTGTTTTTT.

The genes are TRBV6-4 and TRBJ2-3; 10 nucleotides agree with TRBD2. J lost 5 bases, V lost 0 bases, and 5 bases had no gene match. The CDR3 runs 16 residues. Germline V gene data show CDR1 as MRHNA and CDR2 as SNTAGT. CDR3 protein: CASSDSSGGAVDTQYF. CDR3 DNA sequence: TGTGCCAGCAGTGACTCGAGCGGGGGGGCGGTAGATACGCAGTATTTT.

This chain connects TRBV2 to TRBJ2-1, with a weak D call TRBD2 (5 bases). The germline gives CDR1 SNHLY, CDR2 FYNNEI. This CDR3 contains 14 residues. V lost 7 bases and J lost 7, with 17 bases in between. The CDR3 DNA reads TGTGCCAGCAAAGGTCTCGAGGGCTTTAATGAGCAGTTCTTC. This sequence encodes CASKGLEGFNEQFF.

CDR3 nucleotides: TGTGCCAGCAGATCTAGCGGGAGAAGCCCCTACGAGCAGTACTTC. It specifies CASRSSGRSPYEQYF. The V call is TRBV6-5, the J call TRBJ2-7; 10 nucleotides align to TRBD2. This CDR3 comprises 15 residues. Germline CDR1 is MNHEY and CDR2 is SVGAGI. Losses at the gene ends were 6 bases for V and 2 bases for J; bases not matched to a gene: 7.

This chain links TRBV25-1 with TRBJ2-4, with D hard to call. The germline CDR1 and CDR2 sequences are MGHDK and SYGVNS. V was cut by 7 bases and J by 1 base, with 8 bases left in between. This CDR3 spans 13 amino acids. The CDR3: CASKAEAKNIQYF. CDR3 bases: TGTGCCAGCAAGGCGGAGGCCAAAAACATTCAGTACTTC.

This clone was seen a handful of times. The rearrangement uses TRBV27 and TRBJ2-7, with 7 bases matching TRBD2. CDR3 length: 15 amino acids. Looked up from germline, CDR1 is MNHEY and CDR2 is SMNVEV (reference sequence). Trimming removed 2 bases from V and 3 bases from J; junction bases left unmatched: 7. DNA of the CDR3: TGTGCCAGCAGTTTAGCGGGAGTCAGGCACTACGAGCAGTACTTC. This encodes CASSLAGVRHYEQYF.

The V and J genes are TRBV9 and TRBJ1-1, with 8 bases fitting TRBD1. This CDR3 has 13 amino acids. Trimming cost V 4 bases and J 3 bases; bases outside gene matches: 2. The germline V gene has CDR1 SGDLS and CDR2 YYNGEE. The CDR3 DNA reads TGTGCCAGCAGCATCAGGGGGCACACTGAAGCTTTCTTT. This encodes CASSIRGHTEAFF. The full variable domain, its missing parts supplied by reference TRBV9 and TRBJ1-1, is DSGVTQTPKHLITATGQRVTLRCSPRSGDLSVYWYQQSLDQGLQFLIQYYNGEERAKGNILERFSAQQFPDLHSELNLSSLELGDSALYFCASSIRGHTEAFFGQGTRLTVV.